The clone carrying this T cell receptor (beta chain) was seen repeatedly, ten times or more. Its antigen remains unidentified. Per individual sample, total RNA of at least 5.5 micrograms was extracted. These data originate in a study of blood T cells in healthy people across ages. Study conclusions and caveats: Estimates of diversity drawn from one million T cells were considered underestimates. Fewer expanded clones and more diversity marked long-lived versus aged donors.

A second roughly 6 to 11 cycle PCR used barcoded and J-beta primers. The template-switch adaptor was a 5' adaptor with 12 random nucleotides. It tagged each cDNA molecule. TCRdb processed the 5' RACE reads anew with MiXCR; each CDR3 protein has one entry. The sample contains more than 1.4 million distinct CDR3 sequences, 42% of which appear only once. What was sequenced was blood. This TCR was recovered from a woman in her late teens or twenties in good health.

The CDR3 sequence: CASSQTPRRRGDGPNEQFF. The CDR3 DNA is TGTGCCAGCAGCCAAACCCCCCGCAGGCGGGGGGACGGGCCGAATGAGCAGTTCTTC. V and J are TRBV3-1 and TRBJ2-1; 8 bases map to TRBD2. J lost 7 bases, V lost 2 bases, and 19 bases had no gene match. CDR1 is LGHDT, CDR2 YNNKEL, per germline (reference sequence). This CDR3 contains 19 residues.